This TCR beta chain stems from a study of T cells in pancreatic ductal adenocarcinoma. The selected patients with pancreatic ductal adenocarcinoma had surgery but no neoadjuvant therapy. Measured with immunoSEQ multiplex PCR; TCRdb has only the in-frame clones, and not every one. This sample has 11,000 or so clones, with roughly 88% found just once. V dropped 6 bases and J dropped 6; count of bases not matched to a gene: 6. The CDR3 is 14 residues long. Germline V gene lookup returns CDR1 SEHNR and CDR2 FQNEAQ (reference sequence). The material sequenced was PBMCs. The origin of this receptor is a human donor with pancreatic ductal adenocarcinoma. The chain links TRBV7-9 to TRBJ2-7, with TRBD1 matching 12 bases. The CDR3 here is CASRGQGAVGEQYF. DNA of the CDR3: TGTGCCAGCAGGGGACAGGGGGCTGTCGGCGAGCAGTACTTC.